This TCR beta chain was identified during a study of blood T cell repertoires in COVID-19. At the level of the study: Nucleic acid was either cDNA or gDNA, and it came from T cells, B-cell-depleted T cells, or PBMCs.

This clone was picked up a small number of times. TCRdb keeps only in-frame clones here, not all; method: immunoSEQ multiplex PCR. The table shows some 80,000 clones, with roughly 86% occurring only once. What was sequenced was peripheral blood. The clonotype originates from a man older than 75 with active or convalescent COVID-19.

The CDR3 DNA sequence: TGTGCCAGCAGCGCAGGGGGTGGTAATCAGCCCCAGCATTTT. Residues: CASSAGGGNQPQHF. V is TRBV28 and J is TRBJ1-5; 7 bases fit TRBD1. The CDR3 consists of 14 residues. Germline values: CDR1 MDHEN, CDR2 SYDVKM. V was pared by 6 bases and J by 4 bases, with 6 bases of the junction left unmatched.